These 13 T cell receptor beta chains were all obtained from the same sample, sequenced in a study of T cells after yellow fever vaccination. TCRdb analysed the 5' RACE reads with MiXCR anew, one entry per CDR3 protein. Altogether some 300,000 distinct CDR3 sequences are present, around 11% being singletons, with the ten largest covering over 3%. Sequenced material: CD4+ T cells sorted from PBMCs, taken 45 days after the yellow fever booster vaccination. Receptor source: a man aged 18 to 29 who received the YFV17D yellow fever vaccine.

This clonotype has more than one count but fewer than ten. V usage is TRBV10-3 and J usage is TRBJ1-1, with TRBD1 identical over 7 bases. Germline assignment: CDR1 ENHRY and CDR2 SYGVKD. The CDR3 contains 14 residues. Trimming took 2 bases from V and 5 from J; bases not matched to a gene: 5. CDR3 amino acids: CAISEKGARTEAFF. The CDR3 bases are TGTGCCATCAGTGAGAAGGGGGCTCGAACTGAAGCTTTCTTT.

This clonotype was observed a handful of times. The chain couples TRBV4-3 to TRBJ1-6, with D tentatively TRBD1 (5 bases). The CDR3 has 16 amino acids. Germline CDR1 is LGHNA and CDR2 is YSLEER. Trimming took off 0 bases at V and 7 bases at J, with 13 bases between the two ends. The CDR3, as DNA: TGCGCCAGCAGCCAAGAGTCCCACGGGGGAAATTCACCCCTCCACTTT. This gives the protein CASSQESHGGNSPLHF.

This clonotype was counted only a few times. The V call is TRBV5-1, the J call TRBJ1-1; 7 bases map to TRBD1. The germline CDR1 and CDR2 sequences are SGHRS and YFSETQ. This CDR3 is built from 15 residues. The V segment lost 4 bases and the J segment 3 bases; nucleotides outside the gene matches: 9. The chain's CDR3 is CASSIYRGPDTEAFF. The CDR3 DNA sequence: TGCGCCAGCAGCATTTACAGGGGTCCGGACACTGAAGCTTTCTTT.

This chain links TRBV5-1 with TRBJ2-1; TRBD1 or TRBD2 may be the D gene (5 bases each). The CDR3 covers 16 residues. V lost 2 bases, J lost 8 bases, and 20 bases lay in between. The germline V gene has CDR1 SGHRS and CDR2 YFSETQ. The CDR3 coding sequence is TGCGCCAGCAGCTTTCGAGGCCAGGGACGTATCGATGAGCAGTTCTTC. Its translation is CASSFRGQGRIDEQFF.

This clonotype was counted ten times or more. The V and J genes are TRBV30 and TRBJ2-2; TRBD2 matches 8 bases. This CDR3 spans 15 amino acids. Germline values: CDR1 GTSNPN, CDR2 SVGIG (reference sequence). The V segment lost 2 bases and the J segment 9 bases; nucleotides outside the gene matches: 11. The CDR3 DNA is TGTGCCTGGAGTTCGTCCCCGACTAGCGCACGGGAGCTGTTTTTT. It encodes CAWSSSPTSARELFF.

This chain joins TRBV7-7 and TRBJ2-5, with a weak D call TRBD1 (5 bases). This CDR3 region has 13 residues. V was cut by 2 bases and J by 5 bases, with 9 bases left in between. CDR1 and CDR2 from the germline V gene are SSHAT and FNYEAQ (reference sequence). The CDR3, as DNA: TGTGCCAGCAGCTTAAGACAGACGGAGACCCAGTACTTC. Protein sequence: CASSLRQTETQYF. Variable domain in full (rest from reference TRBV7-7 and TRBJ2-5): GAGVSQSPRYKVTKRGQDVTLRCDPISSHATLYWYQQALGQGPEFLTYFNYEAQPDKSGLPSDRFSAERPEGSISTLTIQRTEQRDSAMYRCASSLRQTETQYFGPGTRLLVL.

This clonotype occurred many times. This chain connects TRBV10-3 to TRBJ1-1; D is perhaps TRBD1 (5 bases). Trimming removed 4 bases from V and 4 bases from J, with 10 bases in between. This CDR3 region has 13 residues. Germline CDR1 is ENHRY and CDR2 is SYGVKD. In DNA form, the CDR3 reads TGTGCCATCAGTGTCCCGGGGGTCACTGAAGCTTTCTTT. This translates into CAISVPGVTEAFF.

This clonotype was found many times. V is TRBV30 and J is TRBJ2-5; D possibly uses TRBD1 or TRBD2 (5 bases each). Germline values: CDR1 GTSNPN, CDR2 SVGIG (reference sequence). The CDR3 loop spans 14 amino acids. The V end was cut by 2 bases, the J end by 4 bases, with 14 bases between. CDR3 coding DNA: TGTGCCTGGAGTACCCTTTGGGGGTTAGAGACCCAGTACTTC. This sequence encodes CAWSTLWGLETQYF.

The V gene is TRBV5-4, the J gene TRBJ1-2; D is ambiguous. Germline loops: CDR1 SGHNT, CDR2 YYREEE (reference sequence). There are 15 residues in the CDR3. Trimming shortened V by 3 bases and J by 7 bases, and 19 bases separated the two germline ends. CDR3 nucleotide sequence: TGTGCCAGCAGCTCTCGCCCGGACGATAAGGGTGGCTACACCTTC. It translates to CASSSRPDDKGGYTF. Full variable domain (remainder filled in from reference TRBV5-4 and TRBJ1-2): ETGVTQSPTHLIKTRGQQVTLRCSSQSGHNTVSWYQQALGQGPQFIFQYYREEENGRGNFPPRFSGLQFPNYSSELNVNALELDDSALYLCASSSRPDDKGGYTFGSGTRLTVV.

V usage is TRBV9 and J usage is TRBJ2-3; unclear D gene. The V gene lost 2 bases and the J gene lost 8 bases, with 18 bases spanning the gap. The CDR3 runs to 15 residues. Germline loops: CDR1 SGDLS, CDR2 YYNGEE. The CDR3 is CASSVSRASGGTQYF. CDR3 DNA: TGTGCCAGCAGCGTTTCGCGTGCCTCGGGCGGTACGCAGTATTTT.

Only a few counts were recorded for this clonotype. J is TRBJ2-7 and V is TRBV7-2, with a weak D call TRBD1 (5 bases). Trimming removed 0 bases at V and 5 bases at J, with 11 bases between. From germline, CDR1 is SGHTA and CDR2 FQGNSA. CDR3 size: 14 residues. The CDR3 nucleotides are TGTGCCAGCAGCTTAGCGGGGCTTGCCCACGAGCAGTACTTC. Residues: CASSLAGLAHEQYF.

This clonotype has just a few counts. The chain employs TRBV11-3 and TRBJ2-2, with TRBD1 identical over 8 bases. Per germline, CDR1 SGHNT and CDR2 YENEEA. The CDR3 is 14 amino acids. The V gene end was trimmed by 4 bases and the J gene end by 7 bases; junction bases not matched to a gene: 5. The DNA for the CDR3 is TGTGCCAGCAGCTACGGACAGGGCAACGGGGAGCTGTTTTTT. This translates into CASSYGQGNGELFF.

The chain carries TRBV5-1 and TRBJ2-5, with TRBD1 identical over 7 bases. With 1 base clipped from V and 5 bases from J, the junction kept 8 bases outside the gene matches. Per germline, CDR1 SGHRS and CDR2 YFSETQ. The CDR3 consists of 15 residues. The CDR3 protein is CASSLIQGSEETQYF. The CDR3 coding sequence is TGCGCCAGCAGCTTGATACAGGGGTCTGAGGAGACCCAGTACTTC.